The 15 T cell receptor beta chains below come from one sample, sequenced in a study of T cells in Graves' hyperthyroidism and ophthalmopathy. Using RNA transcripts as the source, TCR beta CDR3 regions were amplified. Initially, a first-round RT-PCR of the TCR CDR3 employed the HTBI primer set. Using its own MiXCR run on the multiplex PCR reads, TCRdb lists one record per CDR3 protein. In the table there are a few hundred thousand distinct CDR3 sequences, around 25% of which are singletons. Sequenced input: blood. Every receptor here comes from a man in his fifties or sixties with Graves' hyperthyroidism.

This clonotype was observed at least ten times. The chain employs TRBV2 and TRBJ2-7; 7 bases map to TRBD1. The CDR3 spans 14 residues. Trimming took 7 bases from V and 5 from J; bases not matched to a gene: 11. Germline V gene lookup returns CDR1 SNHLY and CDR2 FYNNEI. CDR3 in amino acids: CASKWLGQYNEQYF. As DNA, the CDR3 is TGTGCCAGCAAATGGCTGGGACAGTACAACGAGCAGTACTTC.

The chain recombines TRBV20-1 with TRBJ1-6, with D hard to call. V lost 5 bases and J 8 bases, leaving 22 bases between the germline ends. Germline V gene sequence: CDR1 DFQATT, CDR2 SNEGSKA (reference sequence). CDR3 size: 16 residues. CDR3 DNA sequence: TGCAGTGCTCCCCCCCCGTTGAGATTGCCAGATTCACCCCTCCACTTT. Amino acid sequence: CSAPPPLRLPDSPLHF.

The genes are TRBV5-1 and TRBJ2-2, with 12 bases aligning to TRBD2. The CDR3 spans 20 residues. The germline V gene has CDR1 SGHRS and CDR2 YFSETQ. The ends lost 2 bases at V and 0 bases at J; junction bases unmatched: 11. CDR3 region: CASSLLETSGRSPNTGELFF. The CDR3 coding sequence is TGCGCCAGCAGCTTACTGGAGACTAGCGGGAGATCCCCGAACACCGGGGAGCTGTTTTTT. The complete variable domain, with remaining parts taken from reference TRBV5-1 and TRBJ2-2, reads KAGVTQTPRYLIKTRGQQVTLSCSPISGHRSVSWYQQTPGQGLQFLFEYFSETQRNKGNFPGRFSGRQFSNSRSEMNVSTLELGDSALYLCASSLLETSGRSPNTGELFFGEGSRLTVL.

V and J are TRBV9 and TRBJ2-2; 8 nucleotides line up with TRBD2. The CDR3 spans 18 residues. Looked up from germline, CDR1 is SGDLS and CDR2 is YYNGEE. The V segment lost 0 bases and the J segment 1 base; nucleotides outside the gene matches: 8. As DNA, the CDR3 is TGTGCCAGCAGCGTAGGCCCGAGGACTAGCAGGAACACCGGGGAGCTGTTTTTT. Translated: CASSVGPRTSRNTGELFF. The whole variable domain, remainder taken from reference TRBV9 and TRBJ2-2, is DSGVTQTPKHLITATGQRVTLRCSPRSGDLSVYWYQQSLDQGLQFLIQYYNGEERAKGNILERFSAQQFPDLHSELNLSSLELGDSALYFCASSVGPRTSRNTGELFFGEGSRLTVL.

The J gene is TRBJ2-1, the V gene TRBV11-2; 7 bases are shared with TRBD2. V lost 5 bases to trimming and J lost 13 bases; unmatched junction nucleotides: 5. CDR3 size: 11 residues. Looked up from germline, CDR1 is SGHAT and CDR2 is FQNNGV. The chain's CDR3 is CASSASGDQFF. The CDR3 nucleotides are TGTGCCAGCAGCGCTAGCGGTGATCAGTTCTTC.

This sequence joins TRBV30 and TRBJ2-4; D is unclear. The germline V and J ends were trimmed by 4 bases and 5 bases, with 9 bases remaining between them. From germline, CDR1 is GTSNPN and CDR2 SVGIG (reference sequence). The CDR3 loop spans 12 amino acids. CDR3 sequence (DNA): TGTGCCTGGATAGGTATCCAAAACATTCAGTACTTC. Protein: CAWIGIQNIQYF. Full variable domain (remainder filled in from reference TRBV30 and TRBJ2-4): SQTIHQWPATLVQPVGSPLSLECTVEGTSNPNLYWYRQAAGRGLQLLFYSVGIGQISSEVPQNLSASRPQDRQFILSSKKLLLSDSGFYLCAWIGIQNIQYFGAGTRLSVL.

The V gene is TRBV18, the J gene TRBJ1-2; D gene ambiguous. This CDR3 comprises 11 residues. Per germline, CDR1 KGHSH and CDR2 LQKENI. V lost 5 bases, J lost 6 bases, and 7 bases lay in between. The CDR3 spells CASSGENGYTF. In nucleotides, the CDR3 is TGTGCCAGCTCAGGGGAAAATGGCTACACCTTC.

This clonotype was observed at least ten times. V and J are TRBV12-3 or TRBV12-4 and TRBJ2-5; maybe TRBD1 (6 bases). The CDR3 extends over 14 amino acids. Trimming cost V 7 bases and J 5 bases, with 17 bases left between them. CDR3 coding DNA: TGTGCCAGCACGGACAGAGGGATCCGGGAGACCCAGTACTTC. It yields the protein CASTDRGIRETQYF.

Ten or more counts support this clonotype. The rearrangement joins TRBV7-6 to TRBJ1-1; 7 nucleotides match TRBD1. Germline V gene data show CDR1 as SGHVS and CDR2 as FNYEAQ. This CDR3 contains 14 residues. J gave up 4 bases and V 1 base, and 3 bases lay outside the gene matches. CDR3 amino acids: CASSLGAGGTEAFF. CDR3 nucleotides: TGTGCCAGCAGCTTAGGGGCAGGGGGCACTGAAGCTTTCTTT. The whole variable domain, filled in from reference TRBV7-6 and TRBJ1-1, reads GAGVSQSPRYKVTKRGQDVALRCDPISGHVSLYWYRQALGQGPEFLTYFNYEAQQDKSGLPNDRFSAERPEGSISTLTIQRTEQRDSAMYRCASSLGAGGTEAFFGQGTRLTVV.

The V call is TRBV5-4, the J call TRBJ2-7; 10 bases are a match to TRBD2. With 4 bases clipped from V and 2 bases from J, the junction kept 6 bases outside the gene matches. This CDR3 spans 15 amino acids. CDR1 is SGHNT, CDR2 YYREEE, per germline (reference sequence). This CDR3 reads CASSKGLAEAYEQYF. CDR3 nucleotides: TGTGCCAGCAGCAAAGGACTAGCGGAGGCCTACGAGCAGTACTTC.

V usage is TRBV7-3 and J usage is TRBJ2-2; 7 bases align to TRBD2. Looked up from germline, CDR1 is SGHTA and CDR2 is FQGTGA. V trimming: 4 bases; J trimming: 7 bases; junction bases outside the gene matches: 6. This CDR3 has 14 amino acids. CDR3 residues: CASSSNLAVGELFF. The DNA for the CDR3 is TGTGCCAGCAGCTCAAATCTAGCGGTCGGGGAGCTGTTTTTT. Complete variable domain (other parts from reference TRBV7-3 and TRBJ2-2): GAGVSQTPSNKVTEKGKYVELRCDPISGHTALYWYRQSLGQGPEFLIYFQGTGAADDSGLPNDRFFAVRPEGSVSTLKIQRTERGDSAVYLCASSSNLAVGELFFGEGSRLTVL.

This clonotype was seen more than once but under ten times. The gene calls are TRBV11-3 and TRBJ2-7; 11 bases are a match to TRBD2. Germline V CDR1 and CDR2: SGHNT, YENEEA. The CDR3 is 16 amino acids. Losses at the gene ends were 5 bases for V and 7 bases for J; bases not matched to a gene: 13. The CDR3 sequence: CASSKWTSGLIGEQYF. The CDR3, as DNA: TGTGCCAGCAGCAAATGGACTAGCGGGCTTATTGGGGAGCAGTACTTC.

Ten or more counts support this clonotype. The chain joins TRBV7-9 to TRBJ2-7; D perhaps matches TRBD1 (5 bases). V was shortened by 5 bases and J by 0 bases, with 14 bases between the two germline ends. Germline loops: CDR1 SEHNR, CDR2 FQNEAQ (reference sequence). The CDR3 contains 15 residues. DNA for the CDR3: TGTGCCAGCAGCCTTCCGGGCGACAGCTCCTACGAGCAGTACTTC. It encodes CASSLPGDSSYEQYF.

V usage is TRBV30 and J usage is TRBJ2-7, with D perhaps assigned TRBD1 or TRBD2 (7 bases each). The CDR3 runs to 13 residues. CDR1 GTSNPN and CDR2 SVGIG come from the germline V gene (reference sequence). Trimming removed 2 bases from V and 9 bases from J, with 17 bases in between. In nucleotides, the CDR3 is TGTGCCTGGAGTATTGGGAGGGGGCGCGCGCAGTACTTC. It specifies CAWSIGRGRAQYF.

In this sample, this clonotype turned up a few times. This chain links TRBV7-9 with TRBJ2-5, with 12 positions matching TRBD2. The length of the CDR3 is 17 residues. V trimming: 4 bases; J trimming: 3 bases; junction bases outside the gene matches: 9. In germline, CDR1 is SEHNR, CDR2 FQNEAQ (reference sequence). CDR3 coding DNA: TGTGCCAGCAGCTACCCGCCGCGACTAGCGGGAGAAGAGACCCAGTACTTC. It is translated as CASSYPPRLAGEETQYF. Drawing the rest from reference TRBV7-9 and TRBJ2-5, the complete variable domain is DTGVSQNPRHKITKRGQNVTFRCDPISEHNRLYWYRQTLGQGPEFLTYFQNEAQLEKSRLLSDRFSAERPKGSFSTLEIQRTEQGDSAMYLCASSYPPRLAGEETQYFGPGTRLLVL.